Reported below is one T cell receptor beta chain. The antigen remains undetermined. This CDR3 comprises 14 residues. Germline CDR1 and CDR2: MDHEN and SYDVKM. The ends lost 6 bases at V and 10 bases at J; junction bases unmatched: 14. This entry belongs to a study of cytomegalovirus exposure and HLA in healthy donors. As for the study in general: Earlier sequencing of about 179 million T cells yielded around 120 million unique TCR beta sequences. Study-level results: It was only CMV serostatus that was available as immune exposure information. On later analysis, the bulk of CMV-associated TCR beta chains appeared to be HLA-restricted.

The primer mix had 60 Vbeta and 13 Jbeta primers. Assay: immunoSEQ multiplex PCR; the TCRdb copy retains only in-frame clones and omits some. Among about 130,000 clones listed, 70% to 80% were seen once. Samples came from healthy bone marrow donors. The sequencing sample was made of PBMCs. The V gene is TRBV28, the J gene TRBJ1-2; 7 nucleotides match TRBD1. This clonotype was obtained from a woman between 55 and 75 years old in good health and CMV-seropositive. Here the CDR3 DNA reads TGTGCCAGCAGCCAAGAGACAGGGCCGTTGGTCTACACCTTC. Protein: CASSQETGPLVYTF.